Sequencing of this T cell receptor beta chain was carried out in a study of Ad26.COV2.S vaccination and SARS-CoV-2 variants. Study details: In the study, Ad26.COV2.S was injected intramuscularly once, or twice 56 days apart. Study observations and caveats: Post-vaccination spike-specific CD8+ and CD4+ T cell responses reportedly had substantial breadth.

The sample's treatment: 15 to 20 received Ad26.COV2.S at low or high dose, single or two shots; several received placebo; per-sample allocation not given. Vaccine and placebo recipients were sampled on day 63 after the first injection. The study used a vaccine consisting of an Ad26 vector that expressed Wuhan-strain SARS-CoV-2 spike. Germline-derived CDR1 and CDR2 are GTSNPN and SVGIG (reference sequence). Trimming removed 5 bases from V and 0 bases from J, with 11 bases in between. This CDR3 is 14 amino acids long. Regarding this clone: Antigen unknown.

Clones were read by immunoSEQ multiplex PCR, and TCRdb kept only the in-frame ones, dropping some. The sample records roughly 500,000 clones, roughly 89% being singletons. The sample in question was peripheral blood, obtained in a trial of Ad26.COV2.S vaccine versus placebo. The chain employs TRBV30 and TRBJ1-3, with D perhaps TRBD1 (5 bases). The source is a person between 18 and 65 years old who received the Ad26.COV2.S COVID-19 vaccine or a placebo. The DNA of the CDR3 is TGTGCCTGGGGGGGATTATTCTCTGGAAACACCATATATTTT. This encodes CAWGGLFSGNTIYF.